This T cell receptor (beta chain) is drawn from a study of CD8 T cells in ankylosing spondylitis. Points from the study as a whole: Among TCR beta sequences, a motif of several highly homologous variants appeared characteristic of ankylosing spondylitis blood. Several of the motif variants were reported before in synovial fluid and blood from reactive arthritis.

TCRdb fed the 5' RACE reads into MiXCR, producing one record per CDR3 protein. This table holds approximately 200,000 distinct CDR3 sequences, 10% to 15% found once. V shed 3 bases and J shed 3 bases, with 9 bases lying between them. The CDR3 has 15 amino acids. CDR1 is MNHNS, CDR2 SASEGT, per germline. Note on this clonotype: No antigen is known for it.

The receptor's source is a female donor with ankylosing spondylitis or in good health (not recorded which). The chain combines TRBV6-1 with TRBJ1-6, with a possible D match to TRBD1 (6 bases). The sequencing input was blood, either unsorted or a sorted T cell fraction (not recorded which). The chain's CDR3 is CASSDLQGYNSPLHF. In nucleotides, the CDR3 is TGTGCCAGCAGTGACCTACAGGGCTATAATTCACCCCTCCACTTT.